The rows below give T cell receptor beta chains drawn from one sample of a study of blood T cells in healthy people across ages. TCRdb ran MiXCR on the 5' RACE reads and lists one entry per CDR3 protein. The sample has hundreds of thousands of distinct CDR3 sequences; 58% are singletons. Sequenced input: blood. These TCRs come from a man between 60 and 70 years old in good health. CDR3s leave out the opening cysteine and the closing phenylalanine or tryptophan.

V gene,CDR3 protein
TRBV6-6,ASSYHRGGGNQPQH
TRBV4-1,ASSPTGGGLEQF
TRBV10-3,ATKTGRFYEQY
TRBV3-1,ASSRTRKWETQY
TRBV20-1,SARESLQAKNIQY
TRBV3-1,ASSPGLAGYGSGANVLT
TRBV20-1,SARVIGLGNEQF
TRBV13,ASSLFGNYGYT
TRBV20-1,SARGPGGAKGEKLF
TRBV6-5,ASSRGGGGELF
TRBV2,ASNSQGLSNTGELF
TRBV7-9,ASSAGQADKETQF
TRBV4-1,ASSQRQGGEETQY
TRBV14,ASSQDRRDEQY
TRBV28,ASKEGAGQPQH
TRBV11-3,ASRRPGHTSYEQY
TRBV18,ASSPPIPYNEQF
TRBV7-2,ASSSRTGANTEAF
TRBV4-1,ASSQTTGASEKLF
TRBV20-1,SASGSLLASASGANVLT
TRBV6-6,ASSPRGRQETQY
TRBV9,ASSVFAEGTNTIY
TRBV6-6,ASTPIAGGYNEQF